These 7 T cell receptor beta chains share one sample of origin, sequenced in a study of shared clonotypes between healthy human individuals. Only in-frame clones appear in the TCRdb table, and some are missing; sequencing was by immunoSEQ multiplex PCR. The profile shows about 680,000 clones, roughly 72% of them singletons. The source material was memory CD4+ T cells sorted from blood. Subset: CD45RA-negative fraction. Every receptor here comes from a woman in her 30s in good health.

This clone was found a few times. The chain employs TRBV5-1 and TRBJ2-1; 10 nucleotides agree with TRBD2. This CDR3 comprises 15 residues. V shed 1 base and J 7 bases; nucleotides not matched to a gene: 5. Germline V CDR1 and CDR2: SGHRS, YFSETQ. The CDR3 bases are TGCGCCAGCAGCTTGATCGAGCGGGAGGGGAATGAGCAGTTCTTC. Its translation is CASSLIEREGNEQFF.

This clone came up once. This rearrangement joins TRBV28 to TRBJ1-4, with D possibly TRBD1 on 5 matching bases. V dropped 10 bases and J dropped 10 bases, with 25 bases sitting between them. The CDR3 runs 15 residues. Germline CDR1 and CDR2: MDHEN and SYDVKM. In nucleotides, the CDR3 is TGTGCCACCAATCAGGAGGGGAACTGGGTGAGAAAACTGTTTTTT. Its protein product is CATNQEGNWVRKLFF.

The J gene is TRBJ1-1, the V gene TRBV6-7; 7 bases are shared with TRBD1. TRBV6-7 is labeled an ORF, and its function is uncertain. The length of the CDR3 is 15 residues. J gave up 2 bases and V 2 bases, and 5 bases lay outside the gene matches. The CDR3 coding sequence is TGTGCCAGCAGTTACGGGGGGACAGCTAACACTGAAGCTTTCTTT. Translation gives CASSYGGTANTEAFF.

This chain joins TRBV11-1 and TRBJ2-3; 11 bases are shared with TRBD2. The germline CDR1 and CDR2 sequences are SGHAT and FQDESV (reference sequence). V trimming: 0 bases; J trimming: 6 bases; junction bases outside the gene matches: 8. The CDR3 is 17 residues long. For the CDR3, the DNA is TGTGCCAGCAGCTTAGCACTAGCGGGAGATTCGTGGGATACGCAGTATTTT. Translated: CASSLALAGDSWDTQYF.

The J gene is TRBJ1-5, the V gene TRBV7-9, with 10 bases matching TRBD1. The CDR3 covers 13 residues. Germline CDR1 is SEHNR and CDR2 is FQNEAQ (reference sequence). The V and J ends lost 5 bases and 7 bases, in that order; junction bases with no gene match: 2. The CDR3 reads CASSGTGAQPQHF. For the CDR3, the DNA is TGTGCCAGCAGCGGGACAGGGGCCCAGCCCCAGCATTTT. Full variable domain (rest looked up from reference TRBV7-9 and TRBJ1-5): DTGVSQNPRHKITKRGQNVTFRCDPISEHNRLYWYRQTLGQGPEFLTYFQNEAQLEKSRLLSDRFSAERPKGSFSTLEIQRTEQGDSAMYLCASSGTGAQPQHFGDGTRLSIL.

The chain links TRBV7-8 to TRBJ1-2, with D uncertain. The germline gives CDR1 SGHVS, CDR2 FQNEAQ. The V gene lost 4 bases and the J gene lost 7 bases, with 16 bases spanning the gap. The CDR3 is made up of 14 amino acids. This CDR3 reads CASSSATTPGGYTF. The CDR3 DNA is TGTGCCAGCAGCTCGGCGACTACCCCGGGTGGCTACACCTTC.

J is TRBJ2-2 and V is TRBV4-1; D ambiguous. Germline CDR1 MGHRA, CDR2 YSYEKL. Trimming cost V 0 bases and J 1 base, with 6 bases left between them. The CDR3 covers 15 residues. The CDR3 is CASSQEPRNTGELFF. In nucleotides, the CDR3 is TGCGCCAGCAGCCAAGAACCAAGGAACACCGGGGAGCTGTTTTTT.